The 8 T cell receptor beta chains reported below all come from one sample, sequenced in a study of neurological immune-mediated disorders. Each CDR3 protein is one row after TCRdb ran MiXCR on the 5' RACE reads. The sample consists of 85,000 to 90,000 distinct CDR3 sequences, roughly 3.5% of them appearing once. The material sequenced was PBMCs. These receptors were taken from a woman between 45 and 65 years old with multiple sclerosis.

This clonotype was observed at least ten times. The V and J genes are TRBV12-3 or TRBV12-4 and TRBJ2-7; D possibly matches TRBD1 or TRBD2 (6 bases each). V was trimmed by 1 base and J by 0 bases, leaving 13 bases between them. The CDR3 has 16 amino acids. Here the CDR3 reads CASSLVSGAHSYEQYF. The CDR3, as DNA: TGTGCCAGCAGTTTAGTGTCGGGGGCCCACTCCTACGAGCAGTACTTC.

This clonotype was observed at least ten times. The CDR3: CASSLGQLGTYEQYF. The CDR3 region has the DNA TGCGCCAGCAGCTTGGGACAGCTTGGAACCTACGAGCAGTACTTC. V gene TRBV5-1 combines with J gene TRBJ2-7; a possible D gene is TRBD1 (5 bases). Germline V gives CDR1 SGHRS, CDR2 YFSETQ. CDR3 size: 15 residues. Trimming removed 0 bases at V and 2 bases at J, with 12 bases between.

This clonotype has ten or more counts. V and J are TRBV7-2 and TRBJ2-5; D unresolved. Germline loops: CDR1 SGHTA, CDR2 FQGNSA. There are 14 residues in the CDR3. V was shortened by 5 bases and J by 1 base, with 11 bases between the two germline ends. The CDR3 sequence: CASSPTLGQETQYF. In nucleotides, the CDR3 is TGTGCCAGCAGCCCCACCTTGGGCCAAGAGACCCAGTACTTC.

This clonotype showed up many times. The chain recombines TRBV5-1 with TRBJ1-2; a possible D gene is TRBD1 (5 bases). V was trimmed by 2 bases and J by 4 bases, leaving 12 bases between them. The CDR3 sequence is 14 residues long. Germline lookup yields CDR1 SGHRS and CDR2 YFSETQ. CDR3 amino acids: CASSFQSGTYGYTF. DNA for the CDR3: TGCGCCAGCAGCTTTCAGAGTGGGACCTATGGCTACACCTTC.

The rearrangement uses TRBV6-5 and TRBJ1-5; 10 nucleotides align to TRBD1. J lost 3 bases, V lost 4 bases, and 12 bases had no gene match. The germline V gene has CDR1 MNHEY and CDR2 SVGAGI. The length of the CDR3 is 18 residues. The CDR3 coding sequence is TGTGCCAGCAGTTCGACCGGGACAGGGGAGCATATCAATCAGCCCCAGCATTTT. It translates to CASSSTGTGEHINQPQHF.

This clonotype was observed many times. The CDR3 sequence is CASSLRHPEGDTQYF. The DNA of the CDR3 is TGCGCCAGCAGCTTGCGACACCCTGAGGGCGATACGCAGTATTTT. This chain uses TRBV5-1 with TRBJ2-3, with a possible D match to TRBD2 (5 bases). V lost 1 base and J lost 6, with 15 bases in between. The CDR3 covers 15 residues. CDR1 is SGHRS and CDR2 is YFSETQ in the germline V gene.

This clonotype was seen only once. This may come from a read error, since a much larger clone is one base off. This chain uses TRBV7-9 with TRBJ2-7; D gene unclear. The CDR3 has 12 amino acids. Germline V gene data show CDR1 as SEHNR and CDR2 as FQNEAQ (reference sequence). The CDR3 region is CASSFGVYEQNF. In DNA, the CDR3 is TGTGCCAGCAGCTTTGGAGTATACGAGCAGAACTTC.

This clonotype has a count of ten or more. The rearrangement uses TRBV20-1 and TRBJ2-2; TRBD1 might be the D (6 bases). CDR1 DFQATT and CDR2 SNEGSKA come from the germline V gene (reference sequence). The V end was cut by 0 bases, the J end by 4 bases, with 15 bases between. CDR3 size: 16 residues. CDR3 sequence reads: CSARDQQGLGTGELFF. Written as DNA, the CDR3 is TGCAGTGCTAGAGATCAGCAGGGGCTCGGCACCGGGGAGCTGTTTTTT.